This entry features one TCR beta chain sequence. Its antigen remains unknown. Method: immunoSEQ multiplex PCR; TCRdb's copy keeps in-frame clones and lacks some. In the table there are about 140,000 clones, approximately 75% of which are singletons. These data come from a study of cytotoxic CD8 clonotypes in ibrutinib-treated CLL. Study-wide context: Patients: more than nine relapsed/refractory, some 15 treatment-naive, approximately 18 IGHV unmutated. General observations from the study: Under therapy, public clonotypes either contracted or stayed stable, and they were uncommon.

Sequenced material: PBMCs, taken after 12 months of ibrutinib treatment. The TCR originated in a human donor with chronic lymphocytic leukemia.

The CDR3 spells CASSRVGTVGYGYTF. The CDR3 nucleotides are TGCGCCAGCAGCCGTGTAGGAACAGTAGGCTATGGCTACACCTTC. The rearrangement links TRBV4-3 to TRBJ1-2; D remains unclear. The CDR3 consists of 15 residues. Germline CDR1 and CDR2: LGHNA and YSLEER. Trimming took 4 bases from V and 4 from J, leaving 16 bases between them.